One sample yielded the 13 T cell receptor beta chains listed below, sequenced in a study of identical twins (TCRdb year 2016). The library was obtained by 5' RACE. Reads for this sample came from an Illumina HiSeq 2000. Using fastp trimming at Q25 and MiXCR clonotype assembly, TCRdb reanalyzed the public sequencing data and kept in-frame beta chains. Rows are combined by CDR3 protein, so each entry shows the most common genes and DNA. The sample table records around 570,000 distinct CDR3 sequences; approximately 9.6% of these occur just once. The top ten hold approximately 3% of the sample. The data also belong to a second study, concerning yellow fever vaccine responses in identical twins.

The specimen sequenced was PBMCs. These receptors were obtained from a woman aged 18-30 years in good health.

In this sample, this clonotype turned up many times. This sequence joins TRBV7-3 and TRBJ2-2; 10 bases are shared with TRBD2. Looked up from germline, CDR1 is SGHTA and CDR2 is FQGTGA. Losses at the gene ends were 4 bases for V and 1 base for J; bases not matched to a gene: 0. This CDR3 contains 15 residues. CDR3: CASSSSGGNTGELFF. CDR3 sequence (DNA): TGTGCCAGCAGCTCTAGCGGGGGGAACACCGGGGAGCTGTTTTTT.

There are many counts of this clonotype. The chain is built from TRBV5-1 and TRBJ1-5; TRBD1 matches at 8 bases. Germline CDR1 SGHRS, CDR2 YFSETQ. The CDR3 runs to 15 residues. The junction had 7 bases not matched to a gene; V was cut back by 2 bases and J by 6 bases. CDR3 nucleotide sequence: TGCGCCAGCAGCTTCAACGGACAGGGCGGTCAGCCCCAGCATTTT. This codes for CASSFNGQGGQPQHF.

This clonotype came up many times. The J gene is TRBJ2-3, the V gene TRBV15; perhaps TRBD1 as D (6 bases). Trimming cost V 0 bases and J 4 bases, with 8 bases left between them. In germline, CDR1 is LNHNV, CDR2 YYDKDF (reference sequence). This CDR3 is 14 amino acids long. The chain's CDR3 is CATSRDRGPDTQYF. DNA for the CDR3: TGTGCCACCAGCAGAGACAGGGGCCCAGATACGCAGTATTTT.

The chain couples TRBV20-1 to TRBJ2-5; unclear D gene. This CDR3 region has 14 residues. V shed 2 bases and J shed 4 bases, with 14 bases lying between them. Per the germline V gene, CDR1 is DFQATT and CDR2 is SNEGSKA (reference sequence). CDR3 DNA sequence: TGCAGTGCTAGACCCGCCTCCTCGGGAGAGACCCAGTACTTC. Its translation: CSARPASSGETQYF.

In DNA form, the CDR3 reads TGTGCCAGCAGCCAAGGAATGGACTCCCTGACCTACGAGCAGTACTTC. It specifies CASSQGMDSLTYEQYF. The chain is built from TRBV14 and TRBJ2-7; tentative D call: TRBD2 (5 bases). V shed 1 base and J shed 2 bases, with 15 bases lying between them. Per germline, CDR1 SGHDN and CDR2 FVKESK. The CDR3 length is 16 residues.

This clonotype was found many times. J is TRBJ2-1 and V is TRBV20-1; perhaps D is TRBD1 or TRBD2 (5 bases each). Trimming stripped 7 bases from V and 3 bases from J, with 22 bases between. This CDR3 region has 16 residues. Germline V lookup: CDR1 DFQATT, CDR2 SNEGSKA (reference sequence). CDR3 nucleotide sequence: TGCAGTGTAGTCCAACTCGGGACCCCCTTCTACAATGAGCAGTTCTTC. It specifies CSVVQLGTPFYNEQFF.

The chain joins TRBV25-1 to TRBJ1-5, with a weak D call TRBD1 (6 bases). Trimming removed 4 bases at V and 6 bases at J, with 10 bases between. Germline CDR1 and CDR2: MGHDK and SYGVNS. This CDR3 region has 13 residues. The CDR3, as DNA: TGTGCCAGCAGTGGGGGGGCAGGTCAGCCCCAGCATTTT. It translates to CASSGGAGQPQHF.

The chain has TRBV10-3 and TRBJ1-5; D gene unclear. The CDR3 totals 14 residues. V lost 3 bases and J lost 1, with 7 bases in between. Per germline, CDR1 ENHRY and CDR2 SYGVKD. Here the CDR3 DNA reads TGTGCCATCAGTGACCCCTCCAGCAATCAGCCCCAGCATTTT. Protein: CAISDPSSNQPQHF.

A few counts support this clonotype. J is TRBJ1-4 and V is TRBV7-2; maybe TRBD1 (6 bases). Germline values: CDR1 SGHTA, CDR2 FQGNSA. V shed 5 bases and J shed 0 bases, with 16 bases lying between them. This CDR3 has 17 residues. The CDR3 protein is CASSLTGNLATNEKLFF. CDR3 nucleotides: TGTGCCAGCAGCCTGACAGGAAACTTAGCAACTAATGAAAAACTGTTTTTT.

This clonotype appeared a few times. The chain employs TRBV7-2 and TRBJ1-4; D may be TRBD1 (6 bases). V shed 5 bases and J shed 3 bases, with 13 bases lying between them. Germline CDR1 SGHTA, CDR2 FQGNSA. The CDR3 sequence is 15 residues long. CDR3 region: CASSPAGAPNEKLFF. DNA of the CDR3: TGTGCCAGCAGCCCGGCAGGGGCCCCTAATGAAAAACTGTTTTTT. Full variable domain (remainder filled in from reference TRBV7-2 and TRBJ1-4): GAGVSQSPSNKVTEKGKDVELRCDPISGHTALYWYRQSLGQGLEFLIYFQGNSAPDKSGLPSDRFSAERTGGSVSTLTIQRTQQEDSAVYLCASSPAGAPNEKLFFGSGTQLSVL.

The sample holds many counts of this clonotype. The rearrangement uses TRBV11-2 and TRBJ1-1, with a possible D match to TRBD1 (5 bases). The CDR3 covers 15 residues. The ends were cut back, 2 bases at V and 0 bases at J, with 10 bases in the middle. The germline V gene has CDR1 SGHAT and CDR2 FQNNGV. In DNA, the CDR3 is TGTGCCAGCAGCTTAAATCGGGGGATGAACACTGAAGCTTTCTTT. Its protein is CASSLNRGMNTEAFF.

V and J are TRBV15 and TRBJ2-7; 10 bases agree with TRBD1. CDR1 is LNHNV and CDR2 is YYDKDF in the germline V gene (reference sequence). CDR3 size: 14 residues. V shed 6 bases, J shed 3 bases, and the junction held 5 bases outside the gene matches. The CDR3 DNA follows: TGTGCCACCAGTGACAGGGGGCCAGACTACGAGCAGTACTTC. Its protein product is CATSDRGPDYEQYF. Full variable domain (outside the CDR3, taken from reference TRBV15 and TRBJ2-7): DAMVIQNPRYQVTQFGKPVTLSCSQTLNHNVMYWYQQKSSQAPKLLFHYYDKDFNNEADTPDNFQSRRPNTSFCFLDIRSPGLGDTAMYLCATSDRGPDYEQYFGPGTRLTVT.

This clonotype occurred many times. The CDR3 bases are TGTGCCAGCAGCGAGTTCGGGCGGGATTACTTC. This codes for CASSEFGRDYF. The chain uses TRBV5-4 and TRBJ2-5, with D possibly matching TRBD2 (6 bases). This CDR3 region has 11 residues. Per germline, CDR1 SGHNT and CDR2 YYREEE (reference sequence). V was cut by 4 bases and J by 14 bases, with 15 bases left in between.